A single sample is the source of the 2 T cell receptor beta chains below, sequenced in a study of persistence of HIV-infected CD4 T cells. Cells were stimulated with overlapping HIV-1 Gag 15-mer peptides. CD40L/CD69 double-negative CD45RO-high memory CD4+ T cells were collected. No cognate antigen is known for these TCRs. The libraries were made with immunoSEQ version 4 in survey mode. This table comes from immunoSEQ multiplex PCR, and its TCRdb copy is limited to in-frame clones, with some not included. The data show roughly 35,000 clones, around four fifths seen once. Material: cultured CD4+ T cells from PBMCs, obtained from a patient who received antiretroviral therapy. The receptor source for this set is an adult with HIV. The donor label of this sample is uncertain.

The chain has TRBV9 and TRBJ1-6; TRBD1 agrees at 8 bases. Germline CDR1 SGDLS, CDR2 YYNGEE. V trimming: 3 bases; J trimming: 7 bases; junction bases outside the gene matches: 12. This CDR3 comprises 17 residues. CDR3 sequence: CASSANLDRGGNSPLHF. The CDR3 DNA reads TGTGCCAGCAGCGCGAACCTCGACAGGGGTGGAAATTCACCCCTCCACTTT.

CDR3: CASSQETVQQIGYTF. The CDR3 nucleotides are TGCGCCAGCAGCCAAGAAACAGTACAACAGATCGGCTACACCTTC. The chain employs TRBV4-1 and TRBJ1-2; D gene unclear. V shed 0 bases and J shed 8 bases, with 16 bases lying between them. The CDR3 covers 15 residues. Germline assignment: CDR1 MGHRA and CDR2 YSYEKL.